The clone carrying this TCR beta chain was seen just once. The data derive from a study of control samples from healthy donors and cancer patients. Measured with immunoSEQ multiplex PCR; TCRdb has only the in-frame clones, and not every one. The sample includes around 200,000 clones, roughly 94% of them seen just once. Trimming cost V 4 bases and J 1 base; bases outside gene matches: 4. CDR1 is SGHRS and CDR2 is YFSETQ in the germline V gene. The CDR3 consists of 15 residues. The sample was blood. The TCR comes from a man aged 50 to 60 in good health. The chain combines TRBV5-1 with TRBJ1-5, with 8 bases fitting TRBD1. CDR3 DNA sequence: TGCGCCAGCAGCCCTCAGGGGGCAAGCAATCAGCCCCAGCATTTT. Its translation is CASSPQGASNQPQHF.